One sample yielded the 6 T cell receptor beta chains listed below, sequenced in a study of cytomegalovirus exposure and HLA in healthy donors. PCR used 60 Vbeta primers and 13 Jbeta primers. Sequencing was performed with immunoSEQ multiplex PCR; in TCRdb, only in-frame clones are kept and a portion is missing. Its clone listing holds around 190,000 clones. The sequenced material came from PBMCs. The receptors were sampled from a woman in her twenties or thirties in good health and CMV-seropositive.

V is TRBV6-5 and J is TRBJ1-1; D is unclear. V dropped 6 bases and J dropped 11 bases, with 19 bases sitting between them. CDR3 length equals 13 residues. Germline V lookup: CDR1 MNHEY, CDR2 SVGAGI. In nucleotides, the CDR3 is TGTGCCAGCAGGGCTTTTACATCGGAGGTGGCTTTCTTT. It yields the protein CASRAFTSEVAFF.

The chain couples TRBV19 to TRBJ2-2; perhaps TRBD2 as D (5 bases). This CDR3 contains 15 residues. CDR1 is LNHDA, CDR2 SQIVND, per germline (reference sequence). V dropped 3 bases and J dropped 4 bases, with 12 bases sitting between them. This chain's CDR3 is CASSMSLVVTGELFF. The CDR3 DNA sequence: TGTGCCAGTAGTATGTCACTAGTTGTCACCGGGGAGCTGTTTTTT.

The gene calls are TRBV15 and TRBJ2-5, with 7 nucleotides matching TRBD2. Unmatched junction bases numbered 12, after V lost 1 base and J lost 1 base. Per germline, CDR1 LNHNV and CDR2 YYDKDF (reference sequence). The CDR3 consists of 18 residues. CDR3 sequence reads: CATSRVPYGRALQETQYF. CDR3 bases: TGTGCCACCAGCAGAGTCCCCTATGGGAGGGCCCTCCAAGAGACCCAGTACTTC.

V gene TRBV19 combines with J gene TRBJ1-2; no firm D call. V lost 2 bases and J lost 2, with 12 bases in between. The CDR3 covers 15 residues. Looked up from germline, CDR1 is LNHDA and CDR2 is SQIVND (reference sequence). The CDR3 DNA is TGTGCCAGTAGTATAAGCCCCCACAGAAACTATGGCTACACCTTC. This gives the protein CASSISPHRNYGYTF.

This chain uses TRBV4-2 with TRBJ2-1, with 12 bases that match TRBD2. V shed 1 base and J 1 base; nucleotides not matched to a gene: 5. Germline CDR1 reads LGHNA; CDR2 reads YNFKEQ. The CDR3 spans 18 residues. In nucleotides, the CDR3 is TGTGCCAGCAGCCAAGGTCTAGCGGGAGGGTTTTCCTACAATGAGCAGTTCTTC. Its protein product is CASSQGLAGGFSYNEQFF.

V is TRBV7-9 and J is TRBJ1-1, with a weak D call TRBD1 (5 bases). The CDR3 loop spans 15 amino acids. Trimming cost V 0 bases and J 0 bases, with 8 bases left between them. Germline CDR1 reads SEHNR; CDR2 reads FQNEAQ (reference sequence). The CDR3 sequence: CASSLARGMNTEAFF. CDR3 bases: TGTGCCAGCAGCTTAGCGCGGGGGATGAACACTGAAGCTTTCTTT.